The rows below give T cell receptor beta chains drawn from one sample of a study of OX40 agonist ivuxolimab in advanced cancers. The data were produced by immunoSEQ multiplex PCR, yet TCRdb's version contains in-frame clones alone and is incomplete. Of roughly 70,000 clones in the sample, 88% were seen once. The sequencing here drew on CD4+ or CD8+ T cells sorted from blood, taken in a trial of the OX40 agonist ivuxolimab. These receptors all stem from an adult with an advanced solid tumor such as melanoma, head and neck, liver or kidney cancer. CDR3s include the opening cysteine and the closing phenylalanine or tryptophan. The order of the fields is V gene, D gene, J gene, CDR3 DNA, CDR3 protein. D genes are given only for firm matches.

v_gene: TRBV6-5; d_gene: TRBD2; j_gene: TRBJ2-1; CDR3nt: TGTGCCAGTAGCGGGGGGAATTACAATGAGCAGTTCTTC; CDR3aa: CASSGGNYNEQFF
v_gene: TRBV10-3; d_gene: NA; j_gene: TRBJ2-2; CDR3nt: TGTGCCATCAGTGAGAGACGGACGGACGGGGAGCTGTTTTTT; CDR3aa: CAISERRTDGELFF
v_gene: TRBV7-2; d_gene: TRBD1; j_gene: TRBJ2-7; CDR3nt: TGTGCCAGCAGCCCCTGGACAGGCACCTACGAGCAGTACTTC; CDR3aa: CASSPWTGTYEQYF
v_gene: TRBV5-1; d_gene: NA; j_gene: TRBJ2-7; CDR3nt: TGCGCCAGCAGCCTTGACGCCCTGGGCAGTACCTCCTACGAGCAGTACTTC; CDR3aa: CASSLDALGSTSYEQYF
v_gene: TRBV5-6; d_gene: TRBD2; j_gene: TRBJ2-7; CDR3nt: TGTGCCAGCACATCTCCGGGACTAGCGGTCTACGAGCAGTACTTC; CDR3aa: CASTSPGLAVYEQYF
v_gene: TRBV6-5; d_gene: NA; j_gene: TRBJ1-5; CDR3nt: TGTGCCAGCAGTTATCGTCTGAATCAGCCCCAGCATTTT; CDR3aa: CASSYRLNQPQHF
v_gene: TRBV6-1; d_gene: TRBD1; j_gene: TRBJ1-3; CDR3nt: TGTGCCAGCAGCGTTAACAGGGGGGGAAACACCATATATTTT; CDR3aa: CASSVNRGGNTIYF
v_gene: TRBV5-3; d_gene: NA; j_gene: TRBJ2-2; CDR3nt: TGTGCCAGAAGCTTGGTGTTAGCGGAATTCAACACCGGGGAGCTGTTTTTT; CDR3aa: CARSLVLAEFNTGELFF
v_gene: TRBV7-2; d_gene: TRBD2; j_gene: TRBJ2-3; CDR3nt: TGTGCCAGCAGCTTAGGGGTAGCGGGAGGGCTGCAGGGTACGCAGTATTTT; CDR3aa: CASSLGVAGGLQGTQYF
v_gene: TRBV10-3; d_gene: NA; j_gene: TRBJ2-1; CDR3nt: TGTGCCATCAAGGGGGGGGCTGGATACAATGAGCAGTTCTTC; CDR3aa: CAIKGGAGYNEQFF
v_gene: TRBV4-1; d_gene: NA; j_gene: TRBJ1-2; CDR3nt: TGCGCCAGCAGCCAAGATCAGGGAGGCTATGGCTACACCTTC; CDR3aa: CASSQDQGGYGYTF
v_gene: TRBV9; d_gene: NA; j_gene: TRBJ2-2; CDR3nt: TGTGCCAGCAGCGTAGCTGGCAACACCGGGGAGCTGTTTTTT; CDR3aa: CASSVAGNTGELFF